Below, 19 T cell receptor beta chains from the same sample are listed, as sequenced in a study of Graves' ophthalmopathy and Graves' hyperthyroidism. The TCR beta CDR3 regions underwent amplification from RNA transcripts. First-round RT-PCR relied on HTBI primers, and a second-round multiplex PCR came next. TCRdb fed the multiplex PCR reads into MiXCR, producing one record per CDR3 protein. The sample yields about 400,000 distinct CDR3 sequences, approximately 20% seen once. Sequencing was performed on peripheral blood. The receptors come from a woman aged 18-30 years with Graves' ophthalmopathy.

This clonotype was picked up many times. V is TRBV6-2 or TRBV6-3 and J is TRBJ1-5, with 10 nucleotides matching TRBD1. The CDR3 consists of 15 residues. The ends lost 6 bases at V and 11 bases at J; junction bases unmatched: 13. Germline assignment: CDR1 MNHEY and CDR2 SVGEGT. In nucleotides, the CDR3 is TGTGCCAGCAGAATAGCCGGGACAGGGGCCAAATCCCAGCATTTT. Residues: CASRIAGTGAKSQHF.

The chain is built from TRBV28 and TRBJ2-5; TRBD2 agrees at 13 bases. V was pared by 5 bases and J by 5 bases, with 8 bases of the junction left unmatched. Germline CDR1 reads MDHEN; CDR2 reads SYDVKM. CDR3 size: 16 residues. The CDR3 loop reads CASSGGTSGTGETQYF. The CDR3 DNA sequence: TGTGCCAGCAGTGGAGGGACTAGCGGGACGGGGGAGACCCAGTACTTC. The whole variable domain, remainder taken from reference TRBV28 and TRBJ2-5, is DVKVTQSSRYLVKRTGEKVFLECVQDMDHENMFWYRQDPGLGLRLIYFSYDVKMKEKGDIPEGYSVSREKKERFSLILESASTNQTSMYLCASSGGTSGTGETQYFGPGTRLLVL.

In this sample, this clonotype turned up many times. The chain uses TRBV7-2 and TRBJ2-7; 7 nucleotides match TRBD2. Germline CDR1 is SGHTA and CDR2 is FQGNSA. There are 15 residues in the CDR3. Germline trimming cut 5 bases from V and 0 bases from J; bases unmatched to any gene: 7. Here the CDR3 reads CASSGGELGSYEQYF. The CDR3 DNA reads TGTGCCAGCAGCGGGGGGGAACTTGGCTCCTACGAGCAGTACTTC.

There are many counts of this clonotype. V gene TRBV20-1 combines with J gene TRBJ2-2; 7 bases align to TRBD1. Germline values: CDR1 DFQATT, CDR2 SNEGSKA (reference sequence). The CDR3 sequence is 12 residues long. The V segment lost 6 bases and the J segment 7 bases; nucleotides outside the gene matches: 5. The DNA of the CDR3 is TGCAGTGCGGGCAGGGGGTACGGGGAGCTGTTTTTT. Its protein product is CSAGRGYGELFF.

This clonotype has at least ten counts. This rearrangement joins TRBV6-4 to TRBJ2-2; 7 positions match TRBD2. The CDR3 spans 18 residues. From germline, CDR1 is MRHNA and CDR2 SNTAGT. J lost 5 bases, V lost 6 bases, and 18 bases had no gene match. The CDR3 region is CASSQPGSGVTGTGELFF. The DNA of the CDR3 is TGTGCCAGCAGCCAACCAGGGAGCGGGGTCACGGGGACCGGGGAGCTGTTTTTT.

Many counts were recorded for this clonotype. The gene calls are TRBV28 and TRBJ1-2, with D perhaps matching TRBD1 (5 bases). CDR1 is MDHEN and CDR2 is SYDVKM in the germline V gene. The CDR3 runs 12 residues. Between the trimmed V and J ends, which lost 7 bases and 3 bases, there was a span of 9 bases. CDR3: CASIDSYYGYTF. The CDR3 DNA reads as TGTGCCAGCATTGACAGTTACTATGGCTACACCTTC.

This clonotype was seen many times. This chain connects TRBV27 to TRBJ2-2, with 7 bases that match TRBD1. The V gene end was trimmed by 2 bases and the J gene end by 2 bases; junction bases not matched to a gene: 8. This CDR3 region has 17 residues. Germline loops: CDR1 MNHEY, CDR2 SMNVEV (reference sequence). In DNA, the CDR3 is TGTGCCAGCAGTTTAACCCCGGGACAGTACAACACCGGGGAGCTGTTTTTT. It specifies CASSLTPGQYNTGELFF.

The sample holds many counts of this clonotype. The chain recombines TRBV29-1 with TRBJ2-7; 7 positions match TRBD1. This CDR3 comprises 12 residues. Germline V gives CDR1 SQVTM, CDR2 ANQGSEA. Trimming cost V 5 bases and J 5 bases; bases outside gene matches: 6. The DNA for the CDR3 is TGCAGCGTTAACAGGGGTTTCAACGAGCAGTACTTC. Protein sequence: CSVNRGFNEQYF.

This clonotype came up many times. This chain connects TRBV6-1 to TRBJ2-6; a possible D gene is TRBD1 (5 bases). CDR3 length: 15 amino acids. V was shortened by 7 bases and J by 1 base, with 11 bases between the two germline ends. Germline V CDR1 and CDR2: MNHNS, SASEGT. The CDR3 reads CASTQGVSGANVLTF. As DNA, the CDR3 is TGTGCCAGCACCCAAGGGGTTTCTGGGGCCAACGTCCTGACTTTC.

This clonotype was counted ten times or more. The chain couples TRBV15 to TRBJ1-3, with 7 nucleotides matching TRBD1. Germline V gene lookup returns CDR1 LNHNV and CDR2 YYDKDF (reference sequence). The CDR3 has 16 residues. The V gene end was trimmed by 1 base and the J gene end by 0 bases; junction bases not matched to a gene: 3. CDR3 nucleotide sequence: TGTGCCACCAGCAGAGCCGGACAGGACTCTGGAAACACCATATATTTT. Translated, it gives CATSRAGQDSGNTIYF.

The table lists this clonotype with many counts. The junction and the germline gene differ at one end; a read error may be behind it. The chain combines TRBV7-7 with TRBJ2-2, with 10 nucleotides matching TRBD2. Germline values: CDR1 SSHAT, CDR2 FNYEAQ (reference sequence). The length of the CDR3 is 17 residues. This CDR3 reads CASSSKRAGGGTGELFF. CDR3 DNA sequence: TGTGCTAGCAGCTCCAAACGAGCGGGAGGGGGCACCGGGGAGCTGTTTTTT.

This chain joins TRBV12-3 or TRBV12-4 and TRBJ2-7, with D tentatively TRBD1 (7 bases). The CDR3 contains 13 residues. V lost 8 bases and J 6 bases, leaving 17 bases between the germline ends. The CDR3 loop reads CASSRGEGSEQYF. The CDR3 DNA is TGTGCCAGCTCCAGGGGGGAAGGCTCCGAGCAGTACTTC.

This clonotype showed up many times. The rearrangement uses TRBV20-1 and TRBJ1-1; D is undetermined. Germline assignment: CDR1 DFQATT and CDR2 SNEGSKA (reference sequence). This CDR3 spans 13 amino acids. V gave up 6 bases and J gave up 4 bases, with 15 bases separating them. CDR3 nucleotide sequence: TGCAGTGCAAATCATCCCCGGAGCACTGAAGCTTTCTTT. Its translation is CSANHPRSTEAFF.

Many counts were recorded for this clonotype. The V and J genes are TRBV12-3 or TRBV12-4 and TRBJ1-1; possible D gene TRBD1, 5 bases. V dropped 4 bases and J dropped 7 bases, with 16 bases sitting between them. The CDR3 runs 14 residues. CDR3 loop: CASSSWGGPNEAFF. CDR3 in DNA: TGTGCCAGCAGTTCCTGGGGCGGCCCTAATGAAGCTTTCTTT.

There are many counts of this clonotype. This rearrangement joins TRBV4-3 to TRBJ1-5; D gene uncertain. V lost 1 base, J lost 7 bases, and 11 bases lay in between. This CDR3 contains 14 residues. Germline CDR1 is LGHNA and CDR2 is YSLEER. CDR3 bases: TGCGCCAGCAGCCAAGGGATGGGAAAACAGCCCCAGCATTTT. Translated, it gives CASSQGMGKQPQHF.

A few counts support this clonotype. The gene calls are TRBV6-1 and TRBJ2-5, with D perhaps being TRBD1 or TRBD2 (6 bases each). From germline, CDR1 is MNHNS and CDR2 SASEGT. This CDR3 is 14 amino acids long. Trimming took 8 bases from V and 1 from J, leaving 14 bases between them. DNA of the CDR3: TGTGCCAGCGGGGGGCCTTGGGGCCAAGAGACCCAGTACTTC. Translated, it gives CASGGPWGQETQYF.

This clonotype has at least ten counts. This rearrangement joins TRBV4-3 to TRBJ1-1; unclear D gene. CDR1 is LGHNA and CDR2 is YSLEER in the germline V gene. Trimming took off 0 bases at V and 1 base at J, with 9 bases between the two ends. The CDR3 contains 15 residues. As DNA, the CDR3 is TGCGCCAGCAGCCAAGATAGACATCCGAACACTGAAGCTTTCTTT. Amino acids: CASSQDRHPNTEAFF.

This clonotype was recorded at least ten times. The chain employs TRBV6-1 and TRBJ2-2, with 7 bases lining up with TRBD1. This CDR3 contains 16 residues. Germline V gene sequence: CDR1 MNHNS, CDR2 SASEGT. V lost 4 bases and J lost 0; bases outside the gene matches: 5. CDR3 DNA sequence: TGTGCCAGCAGTGGACGGGACAGCTCGAACACCGGGGAGCTGTTTTTT. Translated: CASSGRDSSNTGELFF.

This clonotype was found many times. The chain uses TRBV20-1 and TRBJ2-5; unclear D gene. CDR3 size: 12 residues. The ends were cut back, 3 bases at V and 2 bases at J, with 7 bases in the middle. CDR1 and CDR2 from the germline V gene are DFQATT and SNEGSKA (reference sequence). The CDR3 is CSASGRQETQYF. In DNA form, the CDR3 reads TGCAGTGCTAGTGGACGGCAAGAGACCCAGTACTTC.